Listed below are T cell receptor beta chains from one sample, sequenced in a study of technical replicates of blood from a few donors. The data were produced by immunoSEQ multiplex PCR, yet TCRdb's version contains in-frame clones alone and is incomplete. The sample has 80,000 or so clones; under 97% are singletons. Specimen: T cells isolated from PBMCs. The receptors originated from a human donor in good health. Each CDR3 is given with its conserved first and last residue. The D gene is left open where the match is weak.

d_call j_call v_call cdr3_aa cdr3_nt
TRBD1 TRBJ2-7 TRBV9 CASSVSGQGTDYEQYF TGTGCCAGCAGCGTTTCCGGCCAAGGGACAGACTACGAGCAGTACTTC
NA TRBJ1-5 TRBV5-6 CASNAQGSQPQHF TGTGCCAGCAACGCGCAGGGAAGTCAGCCCCAGCATTTT
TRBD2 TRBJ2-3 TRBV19 CASSGPGLGADTQYF TGTGCCAGTAGTGGGCCGGGACTAGGAGCAGATACGCAGTATTTT
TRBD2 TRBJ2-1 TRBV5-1 CASSRSSGRADFHEQFF TGCGCCAGCAGCCGATCTAGCGGGAGGGCCGATTTCCATGAGCAGTTCTTC
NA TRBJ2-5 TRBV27 CASSSRGGLETQYF TGTGCCAGCAGCTCCCGTGGAGGGTTAGAGACCCAGTACTTC
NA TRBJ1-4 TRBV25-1 CASSDRATNEKLFF TGTGCCAGCAGTGACAGGGCTACTAATGAAAAACTGTTTTTT
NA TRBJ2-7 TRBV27 CASRLGRGGEQYF TGTGCCAGCAGGCTGGGGCGGGGTGGTGAGCAGTACTTC
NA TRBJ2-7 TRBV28 CASSPWTVSYEQYF TGTGCCAGCAGTCCCTGGACAGTTTCCTACGAGCAGTACTTC
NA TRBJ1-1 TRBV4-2 CASSQYREITEAFF TGTGCCAGCAGCCAATACAGGGAGATCACTGAAGCTTTCTTT
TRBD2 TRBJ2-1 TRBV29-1 CSVVGGGVNEQFF TGCAGCGTTGTGGGCGGGGGGGTAAATGAGCAGTTCTTC
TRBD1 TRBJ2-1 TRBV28 CASSPGQGWDEQFF TGTGCCAGCAGTCCGGGACAGGGGTGGGATGAGCAGTTCTTC
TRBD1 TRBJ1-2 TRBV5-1 CASSRIGTANYGYTF TGCGCCAGCAGCCGAATCGGGACAGCGAATTATGGCTACACCTTC